A single sample is the source of the 15 T cell receptor beta chains below, sequenced in a study of a mutant IDH1 vaccine in newly diagnosed glioma. The antigens for these receptors are not known. The table came from immunoSEQ multiplex PCR; TCRdb's copy has only in-frame clones and leaves some out. The sample lists 55,000 or so clones, about four fifths occurring once. The time point is: week 23, last vaccination. The study gave 300 ug of mutant IDH1 20-mer peptide per vaccine dose, with topical imiquimod. This specimen consisted of PBMCs, obtained from a glioma patient whose treatment included an IDH1 peptide vaccine. All receptors derive from a man aged 40-55 years with glioma.

This chain uses TRBV19 with TRBJ2-2; 15 bases fit TRBD2. CDR3 length: 15 amino acids. Germline lookup yields CDR1 LNHDA and CDR2 SQIVND (reference sequence). Trimming cost V 3 bases and J 10 bases; bases outside gene matches: 3. For the CDR3, the DNA is TGTGCCAGTAGTATTTGGACTAGCGGGGGGGCGGAGCTGTTTTTT. It yields the protein CASSIWTSGGAELFF.

This chain connects TRBV30 to TRBJ2-2; unclear D gene. Germline V gene data show CDR1 as GTSNPN and CDR2 as SVGIG (reference sequence). The V gene lost 3 bases and the J gene lost 2 bases, with 10 bases spanning the gap. CDR3 length equals 14 residues. For the CDR3, the DNA is TGTGCCTGGAGGGCCAGGCTCAACACCGGGGAGCTGTTTTTT. Protein product: CAWRARLNTGELFF.

The chain links TRBV7-8 to TRBJ1-6; tentatively, D is TRBD1 (5 bases). The V gene lost 1 base and the J gene lost 10 bases, with 11 bases spanning the gap. Germline lookup yields CDR1 SGHVS and CDR2 FQNEAQ. The CDR3 extends over 14 amino acids. CDR3 residues: CASSLVGGSSPLHF. CDR3 sequence (DNA): TGTGCCAGCAGCTTAGTGGGGGGAAGCTCACCCCTCCACTTT. Filled out from reference TRBV7-8 and TRBJ1-6, the complete variable domain reads GAGVSQSPRYKVAKRGQDVALRCDPISGHVSLFWYQQALGQGPEFLTYFQNEAQLDKSGLPSDRFFAERPEGSVSTLKIQRTQQEDSAVYLCASSLVGGSSPLHFGNGTRLTVT.

The V gene is TRBV6-6, the J gene TRBJ2-7; perhaps TRBD1 as D (6 bases). The CDR3 totals 12 residues. With 6 bases removed from V and 3 bases from J, the gap between germline ends came to 9 bases. Germline loops: CDR1 MNHNY, CDR2 SVGAGI (reference sequence). The CDR3 reads CASRRQDYEQYF. CDR3 in DNA: TGTGCCAGCAGAAGACAGGACTACGAGCAGTACTTC.

The V gene is TRBV9, the J gene TRBJ2-5, with 7 positions matching TRBD2. The germline CDR1 and CDR2 sequences are SGDLS and YYNGEE. The CDR3 consists of 14 residues. V was clipped by 0 bases and J by 6 bases; unmatched bases: 5. The CDR3 DNA reads TGTGCCAGCAGCGTAGGGGGAGGGATTCAGACCCAGTACTTC. This codes for CASSVGGGIQTQYF.

V usage is TRBV4-2 and J usage is TRBJ2-5, with 7 bases matching TRBD1. From germline, CDR1 is LGHNA and CDR2 YNFKEQ. The J segment lost 5 bases and the V segment lost 0 bases, leaving 6 bases of the junction unmatched. The CDR3 has 15 residues. For the CDR3, the DNA is TGTGCCAGCAGCCAAGAAGAGGGGGCCGGGGAGACCCAGTACTTC. Residues: CASSQEEGAGETQYF.

The rearrangement links TRBV10-1 to TRBJ2-1; no clear D. This CDR3 has 13 amino acids. V lost 3 bases and J lost 7, with 10 bases in between. CDR1 WNHNN and CDR2 SYGVQD come from the germline V gene (reference sequence). The CDR3 nucleotides read TGCGCCAGCAGTGATAATTCTGGAAATGAGCAGTTCTTC. Protein: CASSDNSGNEQFF.

This clone was observed a single time. The genes are TRBV30 and TRBJ2-5; TRBD1 might be the D (6 bases). Trimming removed 1 base at V and 7 bases at J, with 10 bases between. Germline CDR1 and CDR2: GTSNPN and SVGIG (reference sequence). The CDR3 extends over 12 amino acids. CDR3 sequence reads: CAWSGGPRTQYF. For the CDR3, the DNA is TGTGCCTGGAGTGGGGGGCCGAGGACCCAGTACTTC. The full variable domain, in which reference TRBV30 and TRBJ2-5 provide the parts outside the CDR3, is SQTIHQWPATLVQPVGSPLSLECTVEGTSNPNLYWYRQAAGRGLQLLFYSVGIGQISSEVPQNLSASRPQDRQFILSSKKLLLSDSGFYLCAWSGGPRTQYFGPGTRLLVL.

This chain connects TRBV6-1 to TRBJ1-1; TRBD1 might be the D (5 bases). V dropped 5 bases and J dropped 6 bases, with 19 bases sitting between them. There are 15 residues in the CDR3. The germline V gene encodes CDR1 MNHNS and CDR2 SASEGT. The CDR3 sequence: CASSPSVGGYAEAFF. For the CDR3, the DNA is TGTGCCAGCAGTCCCTCGGTGGGGGGATACGCTGAAGCTTTCTTT.

The chain has TRBV30 and TRBJ1-5; D is uncertain. This CDR3 region has 14 residues. V gave up 4 bases and J gave up 6 bases, with 16 bases separating them. Germline CDR1 reads GTSNPN; CDR2 reads SVGIG (reference sequence). CDR3 DNA sequence: TGTGCCTGGACCGGGTCCCCCGTGGGTCAGCCCCAGCATTTT. Translated: CAWTGSPVGQPQHF. Full variable domain (remainder filled in from reference TRBV30 and TRBJ1-5): SQTIHQWPATLVQPVGSPLSLECTVEGTSNPNLYWYRQAAGRGLQLLFYSVGIGQISSEVPQNLSASRPQDRQFILSSKKLLLSDSGFYLCAWTGSPVGQPQHFGDGTRLSIL.

CDR3 protein: CATRTNYGYTF. The CDR3 DNA follows: TGTGCCACCCGAACTAACTATGGCTACACCTTC. V usage is TRBV6-1 and J usage is TRBJ1-2; D remains ambiguous. The V gene's germline CDR1 is MNHNS and CDR2 SASEGT. This CDR3 comprises 11 residues. V was clipped by 10 bases and J by 0 bases, with 6 bases between them.

The chain links TRBV5-1 to TRBJ1-3; D is perhaps TRBD1 (5 bases). The ends were cut back, 0 bases at V and 1 base at J, with 11 bases in the middle. CDR3 length: 16 amino acids. The germline V gene encodes CDR1 SGHRS and CDR2 YFSETQ. CDR3 sequence (DNA): TGCGCCAGCAGCTTGGCCTCCGGGACTTCTGGAAACACCATATATTTT. Translated: CASSLASGTSGNTIYF.

The gene calls are TRBV15 and TRBJ2-7; D is possibly TRBD1 (6 bases). Germline loops: CDR1 LNHNV, CDR2 YYDKDF (reference sequence). Trimming took off 0 bases at V and 0 bases at J, with 9 bases between the two ends. This CDR3 has 15 amino acids. The CDR3 DNA reads TGTGCCACCAGCAGAGATCCAGGGGCCTCCTACGAGCAGTACTTC. This translates into CATSRDPGASYEQYF.

Only one count was recorded for this clone. V and J are TRBV5-1 and TRBJ1-2; tentatively, D is TRBD1 (6 bases). The CDR3 has 15 residues. Germline CDR1 reads SGHRS; CDR2 reads YFSETQ. V was cut by 5 bases and J by 1 base, with 15 bases left in between. DNA of the CDR3: TGCGCCAGCAGAAGCCGACAGGCCTTTAACTATGGCTACACCTTC. Translation: CASRSRQAFNYGYTF.

This clone has only a few counts. The gene calls are TRBV6-5 and TRBJ1-1; 7 nucleotides align to TRBD1. V trimming: 7 bases; J trimming: 5 bases; junction bases outside the gene matches: 1. The CDR3 is 11 amino acids. Germline V lookup: CDR1 MNHEY, CDR2 SVGAGI. CDR3 sequence reads: CASIRGTEAFF. CDR3 nucleotide sequence: TGTGCCAGCATCAGGGGGACTGAAGCTTTCTTT.